This T cell receptor (beta chain) was found in a study of shared clonotypes between healthy human individuals. Trimming took 2 bases from V and 2 from J, leaving 10 bases between them. CDR1 and CDR2 (germline): SGHTA, FQGNSA. The CDR3 spans 14 residues. Worth noting for this clone: What it recognizes is unknown.

Study results and limitations: Non-shared clonotypes showed lower generation probabilities than clonotypes common to all four donors. Memory subsets generally showed lower estimated richness than naive subsets.

TCRdb's table, derived via immunoSEQ multiplex PCR, lists solely in-frame clones and lacks some. The sample lists 2 million to 2.5 million clones, 90% to 95% seen once, with 0.35% to 0.45% in the top ten. Sequencing used naive CD4+ T cells from PBMCs. Subset described: CD45RA+ positively selected. The TCR originated in a man between 18 and 35 years old in good health. Some clones in this sample may be carry-over from other donors' samples. The chain employs TRBV7-2 and TRBJ2-7, with D perhaps being TRBD1 or TRBD2 (5 bases each). The chain's CDR3 is CASSLMGEPYEQYF. As DNA, the CDR3 is TGTGCCAGCAGCTTAATGGGGGAACCCTACGAGCAGTACTTC.